What follows describes a single TCR beta chain. V was shortened by 2 bases and J by 0 bases, with 8 bases between the two germline ends. The CDR3 loop spans 14 amino acids. From germline, CDR1 is SEHNR and CDR2 FQNEAQ (reference sequence). Per the study methods: As immunoSEQ supplied junction-only sequences (without quality scores), filtering differed. Profiling relied on immunoSEQ multiplex PCR, and the TCRdb table lists in-frame clones only, not all of them. That table supplies the V and J calls and clone size; D and trimming were determined from the DNA. The table includes under 1,100,000 clones, approximately 80% detected once. The sample originates from a study of shared clonotypes between healthy human individuals.

The sequenced material came from memory CD4+ T cells from PBMCs. This sample's subset: CD45RA-negative fraction. This TCR derives from a man between 18 and 29 years old in good health. Some clones in this sample may be carry-over from other donors' samples. J is TRBJ2-7 and V is TRBV7-9, with unresolved D. The CDR3 loop is CASSLSDGSYEQYF. The CDR3, as DNA: TGTGCCAGCAGCTTAAGTGACGGCTCCTACGAGCAGTACTTC.